This T cell receptor beta chain was identified in a study of CD8+CD57+ T cells in acquired aplastic anemia. With 3 bases clipped from V and 5 bases from J, the junction kept 5 bases outside the gene matches. This CDR3 region has 14 residues. Germline V lookup: CDR1 SGDLS, CDR2 YYNGEE. This clonotype has at least ten counts. Before being chosen for sequencing, patients had shown CD8+CD57+ cell expansion by flow cytometry. The template used for profiling TCR beta VDJ and CDR3 was genomic DNA. TCRdb fed the reads into MiXCR, producing one record per CDR3 protein. The sample lists some 140,000 distinct CDR3 sequences; about 48% were seen once.

V usage is TRBV9 and J usage is TRBJ1-1; 9 bases are shared with TRBD1. Sequences were obtained from sorted CD4+, CD8+, or CD8+CD57+ T cells (not recorded which) from PBMCs. This sequence originates from a human donor with aplastic anemia. Written as DNA, the CDR3 is TGTGCCAGCAGCGCCGACAGGGGGGATACTGAAGCTTTCTTT. Translating gives CASSADRGDTEAFF. The full variable domain, with the rest looked up from reference TRBV9 and TRBJ1-1, is DSGVTQTPKHLITATGQRVTLRCSPRSGDLSVYWYQQSLDQGLQFLIQYYNGEERAKGNILERFSAQQFPDLHSELNLSSLELGDSALYFCASSADRGDTEAFFGQGTRLTVV.